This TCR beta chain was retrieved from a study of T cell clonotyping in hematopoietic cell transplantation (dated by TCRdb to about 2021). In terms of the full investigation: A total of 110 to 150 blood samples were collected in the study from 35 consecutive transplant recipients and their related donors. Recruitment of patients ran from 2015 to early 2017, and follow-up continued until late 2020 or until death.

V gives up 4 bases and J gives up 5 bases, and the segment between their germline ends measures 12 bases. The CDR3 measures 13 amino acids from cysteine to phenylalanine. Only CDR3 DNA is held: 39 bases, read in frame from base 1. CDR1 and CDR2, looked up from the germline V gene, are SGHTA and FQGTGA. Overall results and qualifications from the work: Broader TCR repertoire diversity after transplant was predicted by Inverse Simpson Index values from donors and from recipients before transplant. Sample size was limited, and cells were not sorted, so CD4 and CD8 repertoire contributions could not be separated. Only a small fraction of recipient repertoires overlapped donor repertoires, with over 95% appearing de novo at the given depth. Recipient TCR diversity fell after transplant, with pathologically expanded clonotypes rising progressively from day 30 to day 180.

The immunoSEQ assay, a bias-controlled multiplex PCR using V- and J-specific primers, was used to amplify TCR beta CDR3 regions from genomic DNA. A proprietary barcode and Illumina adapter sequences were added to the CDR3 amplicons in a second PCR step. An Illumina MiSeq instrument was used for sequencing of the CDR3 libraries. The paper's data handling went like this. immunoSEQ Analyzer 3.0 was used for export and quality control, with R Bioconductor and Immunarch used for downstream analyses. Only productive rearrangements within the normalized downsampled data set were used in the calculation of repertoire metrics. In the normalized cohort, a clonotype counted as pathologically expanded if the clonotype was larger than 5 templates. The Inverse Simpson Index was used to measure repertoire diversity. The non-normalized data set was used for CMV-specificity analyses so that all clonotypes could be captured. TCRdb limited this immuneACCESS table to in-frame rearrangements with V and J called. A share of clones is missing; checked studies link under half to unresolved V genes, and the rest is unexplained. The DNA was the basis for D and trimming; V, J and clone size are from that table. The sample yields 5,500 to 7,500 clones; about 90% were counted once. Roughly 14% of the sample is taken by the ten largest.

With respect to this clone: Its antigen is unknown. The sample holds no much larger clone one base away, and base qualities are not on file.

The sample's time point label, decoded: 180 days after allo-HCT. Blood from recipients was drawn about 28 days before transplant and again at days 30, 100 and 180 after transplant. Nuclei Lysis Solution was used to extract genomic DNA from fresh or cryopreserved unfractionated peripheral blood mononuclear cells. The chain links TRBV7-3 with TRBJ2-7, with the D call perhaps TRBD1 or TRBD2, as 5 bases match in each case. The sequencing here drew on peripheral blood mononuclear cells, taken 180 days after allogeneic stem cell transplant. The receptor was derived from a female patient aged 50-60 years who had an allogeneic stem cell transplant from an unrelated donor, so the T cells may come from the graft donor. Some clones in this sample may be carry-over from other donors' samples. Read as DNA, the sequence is TGTGCCAGCAGCTCCGGGACGGGCCACGAGCAGTACTTC. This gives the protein CASSSGTGHEQYF.